A single sample is the source of the 10 T cell receptor beta chains below, sequenced in a study of cytomegalovirus exposure and HLA in healthy donors. Use of 60 Vbeta and 13 Jbeta primers characterized the PCR. TCRdb's copy holds only in-frame clones and misses some; the assay was immunoSEQ multiplex PCR. The sample carries under 70,000 clones, about three quarters recorded once. The sample consisted of PBMCs. All receptors come from a male donor in good health and CMV-seropositive.

As DNA, the CDR3 is TGCGCCAGCAGCTCGGACACCTACGAGCAGTACTTC. The encoded protein is CASSSDTYEQYF. J is TRBJ2-7 and V is TRBV5-1, with D possibly TRBD1 on 5 matching bases. Trimming cost V 3 bases and J 2 bases, with 6 bases left between them. CDR1 SGHRS and CDR2 YFSETQ come from the germline V gene. The CDR3 contains 12 residues.

This clone was picked up one time. The V call is TRBV11-1, the J call TRBJ1-5; no clear D. This CDR3 is 13 amino acids long. V shed 3 bases and J shed 3 bases, with 6 bases lying between them. Per the germline V gene, CDR1 is SGHAT and CDR2 is FQDESV (reference sequence). Here the CDR3 reads CASSFHSNQPQHF. The CDR3 bases are TGTGCCAGCAGCTTTCACTCCAATCAGCCCCAGCATTTT.

The chain joins TRBV27 to TRBJ1-2; TRBD1 might be the D (6 bases). CDR3 size: 15 residues. CDR1 and CDR2 (germline): MNHEY, SMNVEV (reference sequence). Trimming took 10 bases from V and 1 from J, leaving 19 bases between them. CDR3 DNA sequence: TGTGCCACCCTCACGTCCAGGGGCGTTAACTATGGCTACACCTTC. This codes for CATLTSRGVNYGYTF.

This sequence joins TRBV7-9 and TRBJ1-2; D gene unclear. Germline loops: CDR1 SEHNR, CDR2 FQNEAQ (reference sequence). The V end was cut by 6 bases, the J end by 8 bases, with 19 bases between. This CDR3 is built from 14 residues. The CDR3 nucleotides read TGTGCCAGCAGTCCTGACGCAACCACCGGGGGCTACACCTTC. It translates to CASSPDATTGGYTF.

This clone came up a few times. The V call is TRBV2, the J call TRBJ2-2, with D tentatively TRBD1 (5 bases). There are 17 residues in the CDR3. In germline, CDR1 is SNHLY, CDR2 FYNNEI. Trimming cost V 0 bases and J 2 bases, with 13 bases left between them. CDR3 sequence: CASSEAPGQGNTGELFF. CDR3 DNA: TGTGCCAGCAGTGAAGCTCCCGGTCAGGGCAACACCGGGGAGCTGTTTTTT.

The rearrangement links TRBV29-1 to TRBJ1-1, with D hard to call. V dropped 5 bases and J dropped 0 bases, with 7 bases sitting between them. CDR3 length: 12 amino acids. Germline assignment: CDR1 SQVTM and CDR2 ANQGSEA. Here the CDR3 DNA reads TGCAGCGTTTATTCTTTGAACACTGAAGCTTTCTTT. Translating it yields CSVYSLNTEAFF.

The chain joins TRBV2 to TRBJ1-2; D unresolved. V gave up 7 bases and J gave up 0 bases, with 15 bases separating them. The CDR3 contains 15 residues. CDR1 SNHLY and CDR2 FYNNEI come from the germline V gene. CDR3 bases: TGTGCCAGCAAGCGGAGGGTCGGATCTAACTATGGCTACACCTTC. It translates to CASKRRVGSNYGYTF.

This clone was seen only once. The chain joins TRBV7-2 to TRBJ2-5; D is possibly TRBD1 (5 bases). The J call could be wrong; TRBJ2-7 is a better fit for the DNA end. CDR1 and CDR2 (germline): SGHTA, FQGNSA. The CDR3 loop spans 13 amino acids. The CDR3 nucleotides are TGTGCCAGCAGCCCCAGGGTTGTCTACGAGCAGTACTTC. Translated, it gives CASSPRVVYEQYF.

The chain's CDR3 is CASRRTSVYEQYF. CDR3 nucleotides: TGTGCCAGCCGCAGGACTAGCGTCTACGAGCAGTACTTC. V and J are TRBV27 and TRBJ2-7; 9 nucleotides agree with TRBD2. The CDR3 runs 13 residues. J gave up 3 bases and V 8 bases, and 5 bases lay outside the gene matches. Per the germline V gene, CDR1 is MNHEY and CDR2 is SMNVEV (reference sequence).

This rearrangement joins TRBV9 to TRBJ1-5, with D unresolved. The CDR3 covers 14 residues. Trimming stripped 0 bases from V and 0 bases from J, with 4 bases between. Germline CDR1 is SGDLS and CDR2 is YYNGEE. The CDR3 sequence: CASSVDGSNQPQHF. The CDR3 bases are TGTGCCAGCAGCGTAGACGGTAGCAATCAGCCCCAGCATTTT. Complete variable domain (other parts from reference TRBV9 and TRBJ1-5): DSGVTQTPKHLITATGQRVTLRCSPRSGDLSVYWYQQSLDQGLQFLIQYYNGEERAKGNILERFSAQQFPDLHSELNLSSLELGDSALYFCASSVDGSNQPQHFGDGTRLSIL.